The 25 T cell receptor beta chains below were found in one sample sequenced in a study of T cells in Graves' hyperthyroidism and ophthalmopathy. RNA transcripts gave rise to amplified TCR beta CDR3 regions. During a first-round RT-PCR of the TCR CDR3, the HTBI primer set was used. TCRdb ran MiXCR on the multiplex PCR reads and lists one entry per CDR3 protein. The table shows about 690,000 distinct CDR3 sequences, with 17% occurring only once. The source material was blood. These receptors all stem from a man over 45 with Graves' hyperthyroidism.

This clonotype was detected many times. V usage is TRBV2 and J usage is TRBJ2-7, with D tentatively TRBD1 (6 bases). Per the germline V gene, CDR1 is SNHLY and CDR2 is FYNNEI. The CDR3 is made up of 12 amino acids. V was trimmed by 4 bases and J by 7 bases, leaving 11 bases between them. CDR3 sequence (DNA): TGTGCCAGCAGTGTGGGACAACCTGAGCAGTACTTC. This encodes CASSVGQPEQYF.

In this sample, this clonotype turned up a few times. This chain links TRBV6-1 with TRBJ2-7, with D maybe TRBD1 (6 bases). Germline V gene data show CDR1 as MNHNS and CDR2 as SASEGT. The V end lost 8 bases, the J end lost 1 base, and 12 bases lay between the germline ends. The CDR3 extends over 13 amino acids. The CDR3 sequence: CASGTSTSYEQYF. As DNA, the CDR3 is TGTGCCAGCGGGACATCTACTTCCTACGAGCAGTACTTC.

This clonotype was picked up a small number of times. J is TRBJ1-2 and V is TRBV27; TRBD1 might be the D (5 bases). Germline V gene sequence: CDR1 MNHEY, CDR2 SMNVEV (reference sequence). The CDR3 runs to 14 residues. Trimming took off 8 bases at V and 3 bases at J, with 16 bases between the two ends. This CDR3 is CASGAWGRDYGYTF. The CDR3 nucleotides are TGTGCCAGCGGCGCTTGGGGCAGGGACTATGGCTACACCTTC.

This clonotype was found a few times. A much larger clone is a single base away; this may be a read error. This chain joins TRBV12-3 or TRBV12-4 and TRBJ2-1; TRBD2 matches 12 bases. The CDR3 totals 20 residues. V gave up 6 bases and J gave up 0 bases; unmatched junction bases: 15. CDR3 amino acids: CASRLTSGGLLFPSYNEQFF. The CDR3 DNA reads TGTGCCAGCAGGCTGACTAGCGGGGGTCTCCTTTTTCCCTCCTACAATGAGCAGTTCTTC.

The count of this clonotype is one. The CDR3 region has the DNA TGTGCCAGCAGCCCCGGGGCCCGCCGATCCTACGAGCAGTACTTC. As protein: CASSPGARRSYEQYF. V gene TRBV13 combines with J gene TRBJ2-7; D could derive from TRBD1 or TRBD2 (5 bases each). V gave up 5 bases and J gave up 1 base, with 15 bases separating them. The germline CDR1 and CDR2 sequences are PRHDT and FYEKMQ (reference sequence). This CDR3 has 15 residues.

This clonotype was seen repeatedly, ten times or more. The chain has TRBV24-1 and TRBJ2-1; 8 bases align to TRBD1. The CDR3 runs 16 residues. Looked up from germline, CDR1 is KGHDR and CDR2 is SFDVKD. The V segment lost 5 bases and the J segment 0 bases; nucleotides outside the gene matches: 5. The CDR3 nucleotides read TGTGCCACCAGTGTTCAGGGGGCTCGCTCCTACAATGAGCAGTTCTTC. Its protein is CATSVQGARSYNEQFF.

This clonotype appeared a few times. A much larger clone lies one base from this, so it may be a read error. This rearrangement joins TRBV18 to TRBJ2-5, with D possibly being TRBD2 (6 bases). The length of the CDR3 is 15 residues. From germline, CDR1 is KGHSH and CDR2 LQKENI. CDR3 sequence (DNA): TGTGCCAGCTCACCCTTTGGGGGGAACCAAGGGACCCAGTACTTC. It encodes CASSPFGGNQGTQYF.

The sample holds many counts of this clonotype. V is TRBV27 and J is TRBJ2-1; D is undetermined. V was clipped by 4 bases and J by 3 bases, with 7 bases between them. Germline V CDR1 and CDR2: MNHEY, SMNVEV (reference sequence). The CDR3 loop spans 13 amino acids. The CDR3 region is CASSSTYYNEQFF. The CDR3 region has the DNA TGTGCCAGCAGTTCAACCTACTACAATGAGCAGTTCTTC.

This sequence joins TRBV28 and TRBJ1-3, with D perhaps matching TRBD1 (5 bases). CDR1 and CDR2 (germline): MDHEN, SYDVKM. CDR3 length equals 17 residues. Trimming left V 7 bases short and J 0 bases short, with 19 bases between. CDR3 coding DNA: TGTGCCAGCAACACCCCACACCCGGGGGGCTCTGGAAACACCATATATTTT. Its translation is CASNTPHPGGSGNTIYF.

The chain has TRBV7-8 and TRBJ2-1; 16 nucleotides match TRBD2. CDR1 is SGHVS and CDR2 is FQNEAQ in the germline V gene. This CDR3 has 16 residues. V lost 5 bases to trimming and J lost 15 bases; unmatched junction nucleotides: 13. DNA for the CDR3: TGTGCCAGCAGCACCTTGACCGGGACTAGCGGGAGGGCCCCGTTCTTC. Its translation: CASSTLTGTSGRAPFF.

The sample holds a few counts of this clonotype. The genes are TRBV12-3 or TRBV12-4 and TRBJ2-1; D unresolved. V gave up 7 bases and J gave up 0 bases, with 19 bases separating them. CDR3 length equals 17 residues. CDR3 coding DNA: TGTGCCAGCAAGGCTAGTTTTGCTCAGAGCTCCTACAATGAGCAGTTCTTC. Residues: CASKASFAQSSYNEQFF.

This clonotype came up many times. V and J are TRBV12-3 or TRBV12-4 and TRBJ2-7, with 16 bases that match TRBD2. Trimming removed 6 bases from V and 0 bases from J; junction bases left unmatched: 11. This CDR3 contains 19 residues. Here the CDR3 reads CASSGPLGLAGGTSYEQYF. CDR3 coding DNA: TGTGCCAGCAGCGGCCCCCTGGGACTAGCGGGAGGGACCTCCTACGAGCAGTACTTC.

The chain uses TRBV20-1 and TRBJ2-3, with D possibly being TRBD2 (6 bases). V was clipped by 5 bases and J by 2 bases, with 20 bases between them. The germline CDR1 and CDR2 sequences are DFQATT and SNEGSKA (reference sequence). The CDR3 length is 16 residues. The CDR3 region is CSAGAGYDLNTDTQYF. Written as DNA, the CDR3 is TGCAGTGCTGGCGCGGGGTACGACCTTAACACAGATACGCAGTATTTT.

The V and J genes are TRBV6-5 and TRBJ2-7; 7 bases align to TRBD2. The length of the CDR3 is 20 residues. V lost 0 bases, J lost 6 bases, and 23 bases stayed unmatched. Germline V gives CDR1 MNHEY, CDR2 SVGAGI. In DNA, the CDR3 is TGTGCCAGCAGTTACTCGAGACTAGCCTATCCGACCTCTCCAGTGAGCGAGCAGTACTTC. Protein sequence: CASSYSRLAYPTSPVSEQYF.

The chain uses TRBV19 and TRBJ1-1, with 9 bases that match TRBD1. The germline V gene encodes CDR1 LNHDA and CDR2 SQIVND (reference sequence). Trimming at V came to 1 base and at J to 10 bases, leaving 4 bases not matched to a gene. This CDR3 is 13 amino acids long. CDR3 in amino acids: CASSIVYRGRAFF. DNA of the CDR3: TGTGCCAGTAGTATAGTTTACAGGGGGCGAGCTTTCTTT.

This clonotype was found many times. The V call is TRBV7-9, the J call TRBJ2-1; 8 bases line up with TRBD2. Trimming cost V 5 bases and J 5 bases; bases outside gene matches: 11. CDR1 and CDR2 from the germline V gene are SEHNR and FQNEAQ (reference sequence). This CDR3 region has 16 residues. This CDR3 is CASSPLSGITHNEQFF. Written as DNA, the CDR3 is TGTGCCAGCAGCCCGCTTAGCGGGATTACCCACAATGAGCAGTTCTTC.

The rearrangement links TRBV9 to TRBJ2-3; D uncertain. Looked up from germline, CDR1 is SGDLS and CDR2 is YYNGEE. The CDR3 loop spans 14 amino acids. Trimming stripped 1 base from V and 4 bases from J, with 10 bases between. Here the CDR3 reads CASSVKSLADTQYF. The DNA of the CDR3 is TGTGCCAGCAGCGTAAAAAGCTTGGCAGATACGCAGTATTTT. Full variable domain (outside the CDR3, taken from reference TRBV9 and TRBJ2-3): DSGVTQTPKHLITATGQRVTLRCSPRSGDLSVYWYQQSLDQGLQFLIQYYNGEERAKGNILERFSAQQFPDLHSELNLSSLELGDSALYFCASSVKSLADTQYFGPGTRLTVL.

The chain links TRBV27 to TRBJ2-5, with TRBD1 as a possible D gene (6 bases). There are 14 residues in the CDR3. Germline lookup yields CDR1 MNHEY and CDR2 SMNVEV (reference sequence). Deletions cut 6 bases from V and 0 bases from J, with 11 bases between. The CDR3 sequence is CASRPRTDQETQYF. The CDR3 DNA follows: TGTGCCAGCAGACCAAGGACAGACCAAGAGACCCAGTACTTC.

This clonotype occurred many times. DNA of the CDR3: TGCAGTGCAAAAGCACTAGCGGGAGCTAACTTTGAGCAGTTCTTC. This gives the protein CSAKALAGANFEQFF. The rearrangement uses TRBV20-1 and TRBJ2-1, with 11 bases fitting TRBD2. After removal of 6 bases from V and 9 bases from J, the junction contained 13 bases not matched to a gene. CDR3 length equals 15 residues. The germline V gene has CDR1 DFQATT and CDR2 SNEGSKA (reference sequence).

V is TRBV11-2 and J is TRBJ2-2, with 10 positions matching TRBD2. The V gene end was trimmed by 6 bases and the J gene end by 5 bases; junction bases not matched to a gene: 15. CDR3 size: 18 residues. The germline CDR1 and CDR2 sequences are SGHAT and FQNNGV. CDR3 DNA: TGTGCCAGCAGGCACATAGGTGTTACTAGCGGGACAACCGGGGAGCTGTTTTTT. Amino acid sequence: CASRHIGVTSGTTGELFF.

This clonotype was detected ten times or more. CDR3 sequence: CASSSSSGRANEQFF. The CDR3, as DNA: TGTGCCAGCTCCTCGAGTAGCGGGAGGGCCAATGAGCAGTTCTTC. This chain connects TRBV28 to TRBJ2-1; 11 positions match TRBD2. Germline loops: CDR1 MDHEN, CDR2 SYDVKM. The CDR3 has 15 residues. V lost 8 bases to trimming and J lost 6 bases; unmatched junction nucleotides: 9.

In its sample, this clonotype was seen many times. The genes are TRBV5-1 and TRBJ2-1, with 8 bases matching TRBD2. This CDR3 region has 17 residues. Per the germline V gene, CDR1 is SGHRS and CDR2 is YFSETQ. Trimming removed 0 bases from V and 0 bases from J; junction bases left unmatched: 5. The CDR3 nucleotides read TGCGCCAGCAGCTTGGTTTTAGCGGGGTCCTCCTACAATGAGCAGTTCTTC. It is translated as CASSLVLAGSSYNEQFF.

The gene calls are TRBV20-1 and TRBJ1-5; no clear D. The CDR3 runs 13 residues. Per germline, CDR1 DFQATT and CDR2 SNEGSKA (reference sequence). V was cut by 2 bases and J by 6 bases, with 11 bases left in between. The CDR3 loop reads CSARKWVRQPQHF. CDR3 DNA: TGCAGTGCTAGAAAATGGGTGCGTCAGCCCCAGCATTTT.

The rearrangement links TRBV11-1 to TRBJ2-7; TRBD1 aligns across 7 bases. Germline V lookup: CDR1 SGHAT, CDR2 FQDESV (reference sequence). The CDR3 is 14 amino acids. V was pared by 5 bases and J by 3 bases, with 7 bases of the junction left unmatched. In DNA form, the CDR3 reads TGTGCCAGCAGCCCGGGGACAGTCAACTACGAGCAGTACTTC. Translated: CASSPGTVNYEQYF.

At least ten counts were recorded for this clonotype. This chain joins TRBV15 and TRBJ1-2, with 7 bases matching TRBD1. In germline, CDR1 is LNHNV, CDR2 YYDKDF (reference sequence). Germline trimming cut 0 bases from V and 7 bases from J; bases unmatched to any gene: 8. This CDR3 contains 15 residues. This CDR3 reads CATSREQLTGSGYTF. The CDR3 coding sequence is TGTGCCACCAGCAGAGAACAGCTGACAGGGTCTGGCTACACCTTC.